The rows below give T cell receptor beta chains drawn from one sample of a study of T cell repertoires in cytomegalovirus infection. In TCRdb, the reads were re-called with MiXCR into one record per CDR3 protein. The table includes about 150,000 distinct CDR3 sequences, about a quarter detected once. Sample: PBMCs. The receptors were gathered from a human donor in good health (CMV status not recorded). Some clones in this sample may be carry-over from other donors' samples. The CDR3 runs from the conserved cysteine through the conserved F or W. The order of the fields is D gene, V gene, clone size, J gene, CDR3 protein, CDR3 DNA. D genes are given only for firm matches. Clone size appears in some rows only: once, few, many, or a class for an expanded clone.

-	TRBV6-1	-	TRBJ1-1	CASSEQGVGTTEAFF	TGTGCCAGCAGTGAACAGGGAGTCGGAACCACTGAAGCTTTCTTT
-	TRBV2	few	TRBJ2-4	CASSLSQGNIQYF	TGTGCCAGCTCCCTCAGCCAGGGAAACATTCAGTACTTC
-	TRBV3-1	once	TRBJ2-2	CANSQAVSLGELFF	TGTGCCAACAGCCAAGCTGTCAGTCTGGGGGAGCTGTTTTTT
TRBD2	TRBV12-5	many	TRBJ2-2	CARPLLAGNTGELFF	TGTGCTAGGCCCCTACTAGCGGGGAACACCGGGGAGCTGTTTTTT
-	TRBV12-3/TRBV12-4	few	TRBJ1-2	CASSSHGLTGGYTF	TGTGCCAGCAGTTCCCATGGACTGACGGGGGGCTACACCTTC
-	TRBV20-1	-	TRBJ2-3	CSARAKIAERTDTQYF	TGCAGTGCTAGAGCGAAAATAGCGGAACGCACAGATACGCAGTATTTT
TRBD2	TRBV6-6	few	TRBJ2-1	CASSYRGVSSGSRNEQFF	TGTGCCAGCAGTTACCGAGGGGTTTCTAGCGGGAGTCGTAATGAGCAGTTCTTC
-	TRBV12-3/TRBV12-4	few	TRBJ1-2	CASSPRIRRRGYTF	TGTGCCAGCAGTCCCCGGATCCGCCGGAGGGGCTACACCTTC
-	TRBV15	many	TRBJ2-7	CATSRDGQSSYEQYF	TGTGCCACCAGCAGAGATGGGCAGAGCTCCTACGAGCAGTACTTC
TRBD1	TRBV5-1	few	TRBJ1-1	CASSLLGGSNTEAFF	TGCGCCAGCAGCTTGTTAGGGGGCAGTAACACTGAAGCTTTCTTT
-	TRBV20-1	-	TRBJ1-2	CSAVTVTGYTF	TGCAGTGCCGTGACAGTGACTGGCTACACCTTC
-	TRBV20-1	-	TRBJ2-2	CSARPRFTGELFF	TGCAGTGCTAGGCCCAGGTTCACCGGGGAGCTGTTTTTT
TRBD2	TRBV7-2	many	TRBJ2-1	CASSLRQRETPGEQFF	TGTGCCAGCAGCTTGAGGCAGCGGGAAACCCCGGGCGAGCAGTTCTTC
TRBD2	TRBV5-1	few	TRBJ2-7	CASGQAGGFDEQYF	TGCGCCAGCGGTCAAGCGGGAGGCTTCGACGAGCAGTACTTC
TRBD2	TRBV6-5	few	TRBJ2-1	CASRLAGDNEQFF	TGTGCCAGCCGACTAGCGGGGGACAATGAGCAGTTCTTC
-	TRBV28	-	TRBJ2-1	CASSPVPGITQFF	TGTGCCAGCAGCCCTGTCCCTGGGATAACGCAGTTCTTC